This T cell receptor beta chain is drawn from a study of patients and donors after allogeneic stem cell transplantation. One entry per CDR3 protein results from TCRdb running MiXCR on the RT-PCR reads. The table records approximately 98,000 distinct CDR3 sequences, approximately 40% of them present only once. CDR1 and CDR2 from the germline V gene are SEHNR and FQNEAQ (reference sequence). The length of the CDR3 is 15 residues. V was trimmed by 1 base and J by 0 bases, leaving 9 bases between them. This clonotype was detected a few times. The receptor was derived from a human donor who was either an allogeneic HSCT recipient or a stem cell or donor lymphocyte infusion donor (not recorded which). It is not recorded whose cells these are; they may come from a transplant donor. The genes are TRBV7-9 and TRBJ1-2; D ambiguous. The source material was blood, either unsorted or a sorted T cell fraction (not recorded which). This CDR3 is CASSLVGPANYGYTF. Here the CDR3 DNA reads TGTGCCAGCAGCTTAGTCGGACCAGCTAACTATGGCTACACCTTC.